This is a list of T cell receptor beta chains from one sample in a study of beta chain features in type 1 diabetes. Profiling relied on immunoSEQ multiplex PCR, and the TCRdb table lists in-frame clones only, not all of them. In the table there are approximately 270,000 clones, roughly 13% of which are singletons. The sequencing sample was made of naive CD4+ T cells from blood. The receptors originated from a young man with type 1 diabetes. CDR3s include the opening cysteine and the closing phenylalanine or tryptophan. A D gene is named only where the DNA matches it firmly. Not all rows give a size; the values are once, few, many and, for expanded clones, a class.

TRBV5-1	16	few	TRBJ1-1	NA	TGCGCCAGCAGCCCTCTAGCAGGACAGCAGAACACTGAAGCTTTCTTT	CASSPLAGQQNTEAFF
TRBV5-1	15	NA	TRBJ1-5	NA	TGCGCCAGCAGCTTGGAGACAGGAAGCAATCAGCCCCAGCATTTT	CASSLETGSNQPQHF
TRBV7-2	15	few	TRBJ2-1	TRBD2	TGTGCCAGCAGCCCTCCTAGGGGAGCGGGACATGAGCAGTTCTTC	CASSPPRGAGHEQFF
TRBV7-9	14	few	TRBJ2-1	TRBD1	TGTGCCAGCAGCATGGGACAGCCCTTCAATGAGCAGTTCTTC	CASSMGQPFNEQFF
TRBV7-2	13	NA	TRBJ2-1	NA	TGTGCCAGCAGCTCTGGACGGAGAGAGAGGGAGTTCTTC	CASSSGRREREFF
TRBV28	15	few	TRBJ2-7	TRBD2	TGTGCCAGCAAAGCGGGACTAGCGGGATCCTACGAGCAGTACTTC	CASKAGLAGSYEQYF
TRBV7-3	15	few	TRBJ2-3	TRBD2	TGTGCCAGCAGCTTTGGACTAGCGGCTCGAGATACGCAGTATTTT	CASSFGLAARDTQYF
TRBV29-1	12	few	TRBJ1-2	NA	TGCAGCGTTGAAGAAACGGGGAATGGCTACACCTTC	CSVEETGNGYTF
TRBV15	15	NA	TRBJ2-2	TRBD1	TGTGCCACCAGCAGATCCGGGACAGACACCGGGGAGCTGTTTTTT	CATSRSGTDTGELFF
TRBV18	11	NA	TRBJ2-7	NA	TGTGCCAGCTCACCACAGGGGGAGCAGTACTTC	CASSPQGEQYF
TRBV6-5	14	NA	TRBJ2-7	TRBD1	TGTGCCATACAGGGACAGGGGGATTACTACGAGCAGTACTTC	CAIQGQGDYYEQYF
TRBV18	15	NA	TRBJ1-1	NA	TGTGCCAGCTCATTCGACTTGGGTTCGAACACTGAAGCTTTCTTT	CASSFDLGSNTEAFF
TRBV13	12	few	TRBJ2-2	NA	TGTGCCAGCAGCTTAGTGGAGGGGGAGCTGTTTTTT	CASSLVEGELFF
TRBV5-1	14	few	TRBJ1-3	NA	TGCGCCAGCAGCTCAGGGGAAGCTGGAAACACCATATATTTT	CASSSGEAGNTIYF
TRBV4-1	14	NA	TRBJ1-5	TRBD1	TGCGCCAGCAGCCAAGTGGGGACAGCTCAGCCCCAGCATTTT	CASSQVGTAQPQHF
TRBV7-2	13	few	TRBJ2-1	TRBD2	TGTGCCAGCAGCTCCCCGGGAGGCAATGAGCAGTTCTTC	CASSSPGGNEQFF
TRBV28	13	few	TRBJ1-1	NA	TGTGCCAGCAGTTTAGACAGCTACACTGAAGCTTTCTTT	CASSLDSYTEAFF
TRBV30	12	NA	TRBJ2-5	NA	TGTGCCTGGAGTGTAGAGGGCCAGACCCAGTACTTC	CAWSVEGQTQYF
TRBV7-3	14	NA	TRBJ1-1	NA	TGTGCCAGCAGCTTAAGTCGACAGGACACTGAAGCTTTCTTT	CASSLSRQDTEAFF
TRBV19	12	NA	TRBJ1-2	NA	TGTGCCAGTAGTTTCCAGAACTATGGCTACACCTTC	CASSFQNYGYTF
TRBV27	14	NA	TRBJ1-5	NA	TGTGCCAGCAGTTCCCGACAGTTGGGGCAGCCCCAGCATTTT	CASSSRQLGQPQHF
TRBV4-2	15	NA	TRBJ2-1	TRBD2	TGTGCCAGCAGGATCGGACTAGCTTCCGTCAATGAGCAGTTCTTC	CASRIGLASVNEQFF
TRBV27	16	few	TRBJ2-1	TRBD2	TGTGCCAGCAGACTCCGGACTAGCGGGGGGAACAATGAGCAGTTCTTC	CASRLRTSGGNNEQFF
TRBV2	13	few	TRBJ2-1	TRBD2	TGTGCCACCGGGACTAGTTTCTACAATGAGCAGTTCTTC	CATGTSFYNEQFF
TRBV18	13	NA	TRBJ2-7	NA	TGTGCCAGCTCACCCCCGGGAGCGGACGAGCAGTACTTC	CASSPPGADEQYF
TRBV5-1	15	NA	TRBJ2-1	TRBD2	TGCGCCAGCAGCAACCAAGCGGGAGGGTATAATGAGCAGTTCTTC	CASSNQAGGYNEQFF
TRBV29-1	10	few	TRBJ1-1	NA	TGCAGCGCCATGAACACTGAAGCTTTCTTT	CSAMNTEAFF
TRBV7-6	16	NA	TRBJ2-1	TRBD2	TGTGCCAGCAGCTTTGGGGCTAGCGGGAGGGAGGATGAGCAGTTCTTC	CASSFGASGREDEQFF
TRBV10-3	13	NA	TRBJ2-5	NA	TGTGCCATCAGTGAATCTACGTCGGGGACCCAGTACTTC	CAISESTSGTQYF
TRBV6-5	12	NA	TRBJ2-5	TRBD2	TGTGCCAGCAGGGGAGGGAGTGAGACCCAGTACTTC	CASRGGSETQYF
TRBV7-9	18	NA	TRBJ2-7	TRBD2	TGTGCCAGCAGCCCGGACGCGGGAGCGGGAGGGCCTTTATACGAGCAGTACTTC	CASSPDAGAGGPLYEQYF
TRBV19	13	NA	TRBJ1-4	NA	TGTGCCAGTTCCAGGGATACCAATGAAAAACTGTTTTTT	CASSRDTNEKLFF
TRBV7-2	13	many	TRBJ2-6	NA	TGTGCCAGCAGCTTGCCCGGCGGGGACGTCCTGACTTTC	CASSLPGGDVLTF
TRBV19	14	NA	TRBJ2-3	TRBD1	TGTGCCAGTACCAGGACAGGGAATTCAGATACGCAGTATTTT	CASTRTGNSDTQYF
TRBV27	15	once	TRBJ1-1	NA	TGTGCCAGCAGTTTTCCAGGGGCTCCGAACACTGAAGCTTTCTTT	CASSFPGAPNTEAFF
TRBV27	15	few	TRBJ2-4	TRBD2	TGTGCCAGCAGTTTGAGGACTAGCGGACGAGACATTCAGTACTTC	CASSLRTSGRDIQYF
TRBV10-3	11	few	TRBJ2-1	NA	TGTGCCATCAGTGGGGAGAATGAGCAGTTCTTC	CAISGENEQFF
TRBV4-1	18	few	TRBJ1-1	NA	TGCGCCAGCAGCCAAGAGAGGAGGGGAAGAGCAAGGAACACTGAAGCTTTCTTT	CASSQERRGRARNTEAFF
TRBV7-3	13	few	TRBJ1-1	TRBD1	TGTGCCAGCAGCCGACAGGGGCATACTGAAGCTTTCTTT	CASSRQGHTEAFF
TRBV7-2	14	NA	TRBJ2-5	NA	TGTGCCAGCAGCTTCCCAACAGGAGAAGAGACCCAGTACTTC	CASSFPTGEETQYF